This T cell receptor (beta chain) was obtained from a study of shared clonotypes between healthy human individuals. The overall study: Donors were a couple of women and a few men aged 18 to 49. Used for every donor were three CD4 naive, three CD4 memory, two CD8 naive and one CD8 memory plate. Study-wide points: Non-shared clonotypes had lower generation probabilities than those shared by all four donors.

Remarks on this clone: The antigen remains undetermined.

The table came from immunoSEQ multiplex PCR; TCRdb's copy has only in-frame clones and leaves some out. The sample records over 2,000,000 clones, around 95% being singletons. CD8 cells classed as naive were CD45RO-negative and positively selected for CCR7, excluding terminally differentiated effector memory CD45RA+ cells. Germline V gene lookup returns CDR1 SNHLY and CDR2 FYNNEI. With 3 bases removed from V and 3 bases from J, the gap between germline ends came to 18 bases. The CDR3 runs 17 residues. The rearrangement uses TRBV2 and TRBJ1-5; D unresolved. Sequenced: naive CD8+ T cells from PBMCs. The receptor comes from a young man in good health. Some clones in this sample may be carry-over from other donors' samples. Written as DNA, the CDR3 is TGTGCCAGCAGTGATCTGTTAGTCTCAGAGGACAATCAGCCCCAGCATTTT. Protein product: CASSDLLVSEDNQPQHF.